These T cell receptor beta chains were read from a single sample in a study of CD8 T cells in Susac syndrome. In TCRdb, the immunoSEQ multiplex PCR reads were re-called with MiXCR into one record per CDR3 protein. Of under 200,000 distinct CDR3 sequences in the sample, 94% were seen once. Material: CD4+ T cells from PBMCs. The receptors derive from a human donor with Susac syndrome. CDR3s include the opening cysteine and the closing phenylalanine or tryptophan. A D gene is named only where the DNA matches it firmly. Clone size is given for some rows only: seen once, a few or many times, or a class if the clone is expanded.

D gene,V gene,clone size,J gene,CDR3 protein,CDR3 DNA
NA,TRBV29-1,NA,TRBJ2-5,CSVTGPQETQYF,TGCAGCGTTACAGGGCCCCAAGAGACCCAGTACTTC
NA,TRBV7-6,NA,TRBJ1-2,CASSPRMGLGYGYTF,TGTGCCAGCAGCCCAAGGATGGGGCTCGGCTATGGCTACACCTTC
NA,TRBV5-4,NA,TRBJ2-5,CASTSLLASETQYF,TGTGCCAGCACTTCCCTCCTAGCTTCAGAGACCCAGTACTTC
TRBD1,TRBV29-1,NA,TRBJ1-1,CSAKGQGAMNTEAFF,TGCAGCGCTAAGGGACAGGGGGCTATGAACACTGAAGCTTTCTTT
NA,TRBV2,NA,TRBJ2-3,CASSIISTDTQYF,TGTGCCAGCTCGATAATTTCCACAGATACGCAGTATTTT
NA,TRBV29-1,NA,TRBJ2-5,CSVSSAAQETQYF,TGCAGCGTTTCCTCGGCAGCGCAAGAGACCCAGTACTTC
TRBD1,TRBV20-1,NA,TRBJ1-4,CSATGTGGAANEKLFF,TGCAGTGCCACCGGGACAGGGGGCGCGGCTAATGAAAAACTGTTTTTT
NA,TRBV7-2,NA,TRBJ1-2,CASSLEQGGGYTF,TGTGCCAGCAGCTTAGAACAGGGCGGCGGCTACACCTTC
TRBD2,TRBV10-3,NA,TRBJ2-1,CAIQKTSGVNNEQFF,TGTGCCATCCAAAAAACTAGCGGGGTTAACAATGAGCAGTTCTTC
NA,TRBV12-3/TRBV12-4,NA,TRBJ2-1,CASSTRATRDYEQFF,TGTGCCAGCAGTACAAGGGCCACCCGAGATTATGAGCAGTTCTTC
TRBD1,TRBV10-3,NA,TRBJ2-3,CAITPWRTGGTDTQYF,TGTGCCATCACCCCTTGGAGGACAGGGGGCACAGATACGCAGTATTTT
NA,TRBV29-1,NA,TRBJ1-1,CSVEGLWVTEAFF,TGCAGCGTTGAAGGGTTGTGGGTCACTGAAGCTTTCTTT
NA,TRBV20-1,NA,TRBJ1-1,CSARPGTTRPNTEAFF,TGCAGTGCCCGCCCCGGGACCACTAGACCGAACACTGAAGCTTTCTTT
NA,TRBV6-5,once,TRBJ2-5,CASSYSGGAETQYF,TGTGCCAGCAGTTACTCGGGGGGCGCGGAGACCCAGTACTTC
TRBD1,TRBV5-1,NA,TRBJ2-5,CASSRGQGETQYF,TGTGCCAGCAGCCGGGGACAGGGAGAGACCCAGTACTTC
NA,TRBV20-1,NA,TRBJ2-3,CGAADTQYF,TGCGGTGCAGCAGATACGCAGTATTTT
TRBD1,TRBV5-1,NA,TRBJ2-1,CASSLGGQGTTEQFF,TGCGCCAGCAGCTTGGGGGGACAGGGGACAACTGAGCAGTTCTTC
TRBD2,TRBV3-1,NA,TRBJ2-1,CASSPTGLAGGGQFF,TGTGCCAGCAGCCCAACCGGGCTAGCGGGGGGAGGGCAGTTCTTC
NA,TRBV7-2,NA,TRBJ2-7,CASSYPLGGGTYEQYF,TGTGCCAGCAGCTACCCCTTGGGGGGCGGCACCTACGAGCAGTACTTC
TRBD2,TRBV20-1,NA,TRBJ2-7,CSARPPPSSGGNEQYF,TGCAGTGCTAGACCCCCCCCCTCTAGCGGGGGAAACGAGCAGTACTTC
NA,TRBV9,NA,TRBJ2-3,CASSVGFGGTDTQYF,TGTGCCAGCAGCGTTGGGTTCGGGGGCACAGATACGCAGTATTTT
TRBD2,TRBV20-1,NA,TRBJ2-3,CSASLLAGTSTDTQYF,TGCAGTGCTAGCTTACTAGCGGGGACTAGCACAGATACGCAGTATTTT
NA,TRBV27,NA,TRBJ2-5,CASSFQGETQYF,TGTGCCAGCAGTTTTCAGGGAGAGACCCAGTACTTC
NA,TRBV20-1,NA,TRBJ1-2,CSAGRNNYGYTF,TGCAGTGCGGGACGAAATAACTATGGCTACACCTTC
NA,TRBV12-3/TRBV12-4,NA,TRBJ2-2,CGSLIAFSTGELFF,TGCGGCTCTCTCATCGCATTCTCCACCGGGGAGCTGTTTTTT
NA,TRBV2,NA,TRBJ2-7,CASSWTDSGEQYF,TGTGCCAGCAGCTGGACAGACTCCGGCGAGCAGTACTTC
NA,TRBV20-1,once,TRBJ2-1,CSAYGNEQFF,TGCAGTGCTTACGGCAATGAGCAGTTCTTC
NA,TRBV5-1,NA,TRBJ2-1,CASRRTYHEQFF,TGCGCCAGCAGGAGGACATATCATGAGCAGTTCTTC
NA,TRBV12-3/TRBV12-4,NA,TRBJ1-2,CASSLGGVGSNYGYTF,TGTGCCAGCAGTTTAGGAGGGGTGGGTTCTAACTATGGCTACACCTTC
NA,TRBV7-9,NA,TRBJ1-1,CASSLRGRREAFF,TGTGCCAGCAGCTTACGGGGGCGACGTGAAGCTTTCTTT
TRBD2,TRBV7-2,NA,TRBJ2-7,CASSLGSGGGFYEQYF,TGTGCCAGCAGCTTAGGTAGCGGGGGTGGATTCTACGAGCAGTACTTC
NA,TRBV9,NA,TRBJ2-1,CASSVLGSYNEQFF,TGTGCCAGCAGCGTATTAGGGTCCTACAATGAGCAGTTCTTC
TRBD1,TRBV20-1,NA,TRBJ2-1,CSGQTGDSYNEQFF,TGCAGTGGTCAGACAGGGGACTCCTACAATGAGCAGTTCTTC
NA,TRBV19,NA,TRBJ1-1,CASSILHGTEAFF,TGTGCCAGTAGTATCCTACATGGAACTGAAGCTTTCTTT
NA,TRBV3-1,NA,TRBJ1-2,CASSQPQGYGYTF,TGTGCCAGCAGCCAACCACAGGGCTATGGCTACACCTTC
NA,TRBV3-1,NA,TRBJ2-2,CASSLGPANTGELFF,TGTGCCAGCAGCCTGGGGCCGGCGAACACCGGGGAGCTGTTTTTT
NA,TRBV2,NA,TRBJ2-5,CASNQDLQETQYF,TGTGCCAGCAATCAGGACCTCCAAGAGACCCAGTACTTC
NA,TRBV5-4,NA,TRBJ2-3,CASSLPLASDTQYF,TGTGCCAGCAGCTTGCCTTTGGCTTCCGATACGCAGTATTTT
NA,TRBV12-3/TRBV12-4,once,TRBJ2-3,CASSFRRVIEDTQYF,TGTGCCAGCAGTTTCCGTAGGGTTATTGAAGATACGCAGTATTTT
TRBD1,TRBV7-8,NA,TRBJ2-7,CASSLALGGQGLQYF,TGTGCCAGCAGCTTAGCGCTAGGGGGACAGGGGTTGCAGTACTTC
NA,TRBV5-1,NA,TRBJ2-3,CASGPTGDTQYF,TGCGCCAGCGGCCCAACAGGGGATACGCAGTATTTT